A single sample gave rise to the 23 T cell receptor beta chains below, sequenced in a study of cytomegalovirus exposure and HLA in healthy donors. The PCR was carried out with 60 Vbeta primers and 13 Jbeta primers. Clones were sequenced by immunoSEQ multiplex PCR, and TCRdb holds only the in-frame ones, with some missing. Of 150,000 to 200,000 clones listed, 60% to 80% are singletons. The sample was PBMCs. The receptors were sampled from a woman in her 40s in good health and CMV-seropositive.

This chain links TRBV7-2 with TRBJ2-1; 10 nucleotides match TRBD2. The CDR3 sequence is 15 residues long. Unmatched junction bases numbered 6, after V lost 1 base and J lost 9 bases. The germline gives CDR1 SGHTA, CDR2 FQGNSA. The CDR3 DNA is TGTGCCAGCAGCTTAGGAGCTAGCGGGAGCGGTGAGCAGTTCTTC. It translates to CASSLGASGSGEQFF. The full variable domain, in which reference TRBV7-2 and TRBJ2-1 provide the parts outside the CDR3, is GAGVSQSPSNKVTEKGKDVELRCDPISGHTALYWYRQSLGQGLEFLIYFQGNSAPDKSGLPSDRFSAERTGGSVSTLTIQRTQQEDSAVYLCASSLGASGSGEQFFGPGTRLTVL.

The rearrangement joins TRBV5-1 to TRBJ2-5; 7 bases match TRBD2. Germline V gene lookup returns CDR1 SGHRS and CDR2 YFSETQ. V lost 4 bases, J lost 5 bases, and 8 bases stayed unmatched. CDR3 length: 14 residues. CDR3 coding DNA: TGCGCCAGCAGCCCCCTGACTAGCCGGGAGACCCAGTACTTC. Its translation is CASSPLTSRETQYF.

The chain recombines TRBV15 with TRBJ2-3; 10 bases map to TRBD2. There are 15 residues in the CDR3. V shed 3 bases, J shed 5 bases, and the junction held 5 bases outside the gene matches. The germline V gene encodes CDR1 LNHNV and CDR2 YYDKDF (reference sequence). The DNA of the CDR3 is TGTGCCACCAGCAGGTCCCGGACTAGCGGAGATACGCAGTATTTT. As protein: CATSRSRTSGDTQYF.

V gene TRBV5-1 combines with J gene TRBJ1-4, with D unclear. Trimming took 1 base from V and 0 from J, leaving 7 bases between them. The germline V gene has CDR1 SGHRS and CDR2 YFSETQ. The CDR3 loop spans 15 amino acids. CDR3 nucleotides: TGCGCCAGCAGCTTGTATCCAGCAACTAATGAAAAACTGTTTTTT. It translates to CASSLYPATNEKLFF.

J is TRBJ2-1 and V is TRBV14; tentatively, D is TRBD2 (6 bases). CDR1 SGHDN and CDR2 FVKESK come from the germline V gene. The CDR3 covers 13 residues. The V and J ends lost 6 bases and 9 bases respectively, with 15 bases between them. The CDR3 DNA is TGTGCCAGCAGTATAGCGGAGGAGGTTGAGCAGTTCTTC. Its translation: CASSIAEEVEQFF.

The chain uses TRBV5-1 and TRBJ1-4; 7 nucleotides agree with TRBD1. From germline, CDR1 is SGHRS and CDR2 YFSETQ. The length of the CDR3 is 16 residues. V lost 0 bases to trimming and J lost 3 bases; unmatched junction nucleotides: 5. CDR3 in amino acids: CASSLVEGTANEKLFF. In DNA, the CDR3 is TGCGCCAGCAGCTTGGTCGAAGGGACAGCTAATGAAAAACTGTTTTTT.

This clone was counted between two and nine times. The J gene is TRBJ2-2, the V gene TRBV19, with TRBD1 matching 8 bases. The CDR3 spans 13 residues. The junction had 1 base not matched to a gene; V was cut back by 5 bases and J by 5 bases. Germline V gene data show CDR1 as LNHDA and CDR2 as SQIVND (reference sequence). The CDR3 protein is CASSRTGTGELFF. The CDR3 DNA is TGTGCCAGTAGTCGGACAGGGACCGGGGAGCTGTTTTTT. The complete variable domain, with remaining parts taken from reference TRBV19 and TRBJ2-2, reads DGGITQSPKYLFRKEGQNVTLSCEQNLNHDAMYWYRQDPGQGLRLIYYSQIVNDFQKGDIAEGYSVSREKKESFPLTVTSAQKNPTAFYLCASSRTGTGELFFGEGSRLTVL.

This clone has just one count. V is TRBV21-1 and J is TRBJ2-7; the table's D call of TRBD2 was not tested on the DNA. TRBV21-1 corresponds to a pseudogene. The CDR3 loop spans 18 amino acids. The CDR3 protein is CASSKGGESAGGGCEQYF. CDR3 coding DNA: TGTGCCAGCAGCAAAGGAGGGGAGAGCGCGGGAGGCGGGTGCGAGCAGTACTTC.

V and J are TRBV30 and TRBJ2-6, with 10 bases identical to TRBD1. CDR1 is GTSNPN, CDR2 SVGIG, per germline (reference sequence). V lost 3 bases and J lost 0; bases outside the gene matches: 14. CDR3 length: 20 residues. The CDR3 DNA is TGTGCCTGGAGCGGCCGCAAACGGACAGGGGGGCACTCTGGGGCCAACGTCCTGACTTTC. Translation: CAWSGRKRTGGHSGANVLTF.

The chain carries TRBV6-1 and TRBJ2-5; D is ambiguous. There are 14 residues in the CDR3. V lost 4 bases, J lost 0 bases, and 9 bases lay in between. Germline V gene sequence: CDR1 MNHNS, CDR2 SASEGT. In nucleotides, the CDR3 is TGTGCCAGCAGTGCATTCCACAACCAAGAGACCCAGTACTTC. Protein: CASSAFHNQETQYF.

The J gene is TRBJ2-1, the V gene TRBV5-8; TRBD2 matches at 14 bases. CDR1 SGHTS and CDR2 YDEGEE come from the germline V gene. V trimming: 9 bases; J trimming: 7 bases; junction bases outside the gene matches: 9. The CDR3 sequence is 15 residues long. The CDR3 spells CATARWTSGRNEQFF. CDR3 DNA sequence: TGTGCCACCGCCCGGTGGACTAGCGGGAGGAATGAGCAGTTCTTC.

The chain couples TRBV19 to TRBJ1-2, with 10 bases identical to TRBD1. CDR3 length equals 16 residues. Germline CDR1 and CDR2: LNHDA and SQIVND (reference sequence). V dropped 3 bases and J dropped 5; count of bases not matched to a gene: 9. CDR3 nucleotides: TGTGCCAGTAGTATGGGCACCGGGACAGGGGCTTATGGCTACACCTTC. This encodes CASSMGTGTGAYGYTF.

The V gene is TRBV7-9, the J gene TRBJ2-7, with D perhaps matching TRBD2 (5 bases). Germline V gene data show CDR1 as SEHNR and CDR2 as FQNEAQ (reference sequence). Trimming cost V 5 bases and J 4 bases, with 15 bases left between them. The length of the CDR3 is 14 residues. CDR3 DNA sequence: TGTGCCAGCAGCCGGCCGGGAACTTTATACGAGCAGTACTTC. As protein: CASSRPGTLYEQYF.

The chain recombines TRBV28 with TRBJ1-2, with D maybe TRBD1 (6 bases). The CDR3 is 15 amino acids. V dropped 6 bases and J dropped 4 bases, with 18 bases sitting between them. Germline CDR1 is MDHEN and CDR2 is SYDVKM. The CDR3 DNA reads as TGTGCCAGCAGCCGACCGGGACATGGAAGCTATGGCTACACCTTC. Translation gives CASSRPGHGSYGYTF.

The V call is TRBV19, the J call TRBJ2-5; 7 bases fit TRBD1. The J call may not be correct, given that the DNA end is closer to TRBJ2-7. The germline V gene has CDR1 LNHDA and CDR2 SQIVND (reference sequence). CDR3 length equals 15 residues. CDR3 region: CASSSDRAVTYEQYF. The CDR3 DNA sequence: TGTGCCAGTAGTTCAGACAGGGCTGTCACCTACGAGCAGTACTTC.

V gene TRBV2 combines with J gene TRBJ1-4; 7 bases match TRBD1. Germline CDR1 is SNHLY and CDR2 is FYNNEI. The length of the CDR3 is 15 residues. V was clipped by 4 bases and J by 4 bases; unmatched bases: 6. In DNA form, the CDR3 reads TGTGCCAGCAGTGGTAAGACAGGGATTAATGAAAAACTGTTTTTT. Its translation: CASSGKTGINEKLFF.

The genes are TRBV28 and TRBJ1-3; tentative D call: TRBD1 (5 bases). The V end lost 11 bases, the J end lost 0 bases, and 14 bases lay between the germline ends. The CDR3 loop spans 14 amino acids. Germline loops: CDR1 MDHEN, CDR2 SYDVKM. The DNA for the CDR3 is TGTGCCCATTGGGGGAGGTACTCTGGAAACACCATATATTTT. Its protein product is CAHWGRYSGNTIYF. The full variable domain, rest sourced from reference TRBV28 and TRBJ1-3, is DVKVTQSSRYLVKRTGEKVFLECVQDMDHENMFWYRQDPGLGLRLIYFSYDVKMKEKGDIPEGYSVSREKKERFSLILESASTNQTSMYLCAHWGRYSGNTIYFGEGSWLTVV.

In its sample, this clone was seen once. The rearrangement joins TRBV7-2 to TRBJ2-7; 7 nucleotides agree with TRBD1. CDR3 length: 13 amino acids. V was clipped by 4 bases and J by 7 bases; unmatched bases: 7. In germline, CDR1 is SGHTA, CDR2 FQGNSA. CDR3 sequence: CASSSPTGREQYF. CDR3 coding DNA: TGTGCCAGCAGCTCACCGACAGGGCGGGAGCAGTACTTC. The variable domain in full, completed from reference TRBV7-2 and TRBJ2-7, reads GAGVSQSPSNKVTEKGKDVELRCDPISGHTALYWYRQSLGQGLEFLIYFQGNSAPDKSGLPSDRFSAERTGGSVSTLTIQRTQQEDSAVYLCASSSPTGREQYFGPGTRLTVT.

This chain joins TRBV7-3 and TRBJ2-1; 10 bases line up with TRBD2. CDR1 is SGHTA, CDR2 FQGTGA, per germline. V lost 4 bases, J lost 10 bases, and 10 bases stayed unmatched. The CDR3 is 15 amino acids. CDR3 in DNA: TGTGCCAGCAGCTCAACCGGGATAGCGGGAGGAGAGCAGTTCTTC. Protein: CASSSTGIAGGEQFF. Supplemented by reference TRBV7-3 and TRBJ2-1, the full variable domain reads GAGVSQTPSNKVTEKGKYVELRCDPISGHTALYWYRQSLGQGPEFLIYFQGTGAADDSGLPNDRFFAVRPEGSVSTLKIQRTERGDSAVYLCASSSTGIAGGEQFFGPGTRLTVL.

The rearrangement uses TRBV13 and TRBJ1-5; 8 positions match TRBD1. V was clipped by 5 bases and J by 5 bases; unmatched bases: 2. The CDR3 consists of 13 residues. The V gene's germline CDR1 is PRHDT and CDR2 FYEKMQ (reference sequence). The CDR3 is CASSADRDQPQHF. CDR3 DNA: TGTGCCAGCAGCGCGGACAGGGATCAGCCCCAGCATTTT.

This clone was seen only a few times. CDR3 DNA: TGTGCCAGCAGCGTCTCCCAAGGGCAGGGCACCGGGGAGCTGTTTTTT. This codes for CASSVSQGQGTGELFF. This rearrangement joins TRBV9 to TRBJ2-2; D is perhaps TRBD1 (5 bases). V was cut by 2 bases and J by 4 bases, with 15 bases left in between. The germline V gene has CDR1 SGDLS and CDR2 YYNGEE. The CDR3 is 16 amino acids.

CDR3 residues: CASSVAPDRDNEQFF. The CDR3 DNA follows: TGTGCCAGCAGCGTAGCCCCAGACAGGGACAATGAGCAGTTCTTC. This chain joins TRBV9 and TRBJ2-1, with TRBD1 matching 7 bases. Per the germline V gene, CDR1 is SGDLS and CDR2 is YYNGEE. With 0 bases clipped from V and 5 bases from J, the junction kept 5 bases outside the gene matches. This CDR3 comprises 15 residues. Supplemented by reference TRBV9 and TRBJ2-1, the full variable domain reads DSGVTQTPKHLITATGQRVTLRCSPRSGDLSVYWYQQSLDQGLQFLIQYYNGEERAKGNILERFSAQQFPDLHSELNLSSLELGDSALYFCASSVAPDRDNEQFFGPGTRLTVL.

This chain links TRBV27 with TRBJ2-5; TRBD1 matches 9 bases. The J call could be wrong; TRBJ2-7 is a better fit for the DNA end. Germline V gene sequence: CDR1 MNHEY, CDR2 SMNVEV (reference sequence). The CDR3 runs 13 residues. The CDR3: CASSTGTGPEQYF. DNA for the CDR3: TGTGCCAGCAGCACCGGGACAGGGCCCGAGCAGTACTTC.